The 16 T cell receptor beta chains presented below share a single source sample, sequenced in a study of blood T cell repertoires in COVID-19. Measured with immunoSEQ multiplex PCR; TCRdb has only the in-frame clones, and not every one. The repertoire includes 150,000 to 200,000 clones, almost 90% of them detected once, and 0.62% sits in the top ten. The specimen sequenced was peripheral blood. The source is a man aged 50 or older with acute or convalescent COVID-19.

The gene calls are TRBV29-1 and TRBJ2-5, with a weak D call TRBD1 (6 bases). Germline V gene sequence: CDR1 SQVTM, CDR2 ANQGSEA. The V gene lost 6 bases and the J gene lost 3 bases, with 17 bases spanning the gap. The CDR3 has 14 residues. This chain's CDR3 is CSVKQGAGKETQYF. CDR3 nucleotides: TGCAGCGTAAAACAGGGAGCCGGCAAAGAGACCCAGTACTTC.

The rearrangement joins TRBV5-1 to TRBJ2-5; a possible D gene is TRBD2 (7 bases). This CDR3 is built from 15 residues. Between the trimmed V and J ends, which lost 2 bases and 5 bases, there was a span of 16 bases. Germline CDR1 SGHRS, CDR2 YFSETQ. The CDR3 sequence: CASSLSGEGGETQYF. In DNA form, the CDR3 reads TGCGCCAGCAGCTTAAGCGGGGAGGGGGGGGAGACCCAGTACTTC.

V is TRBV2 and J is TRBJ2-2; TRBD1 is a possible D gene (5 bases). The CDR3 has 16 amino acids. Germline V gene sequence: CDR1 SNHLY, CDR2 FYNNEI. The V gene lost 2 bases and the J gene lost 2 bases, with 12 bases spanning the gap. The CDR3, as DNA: TGTGCCAGCAGTGAACAGGGTATAGAAAACACCGGGGAGCTGTTTTTT. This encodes CASSEQGIENTGELFF.

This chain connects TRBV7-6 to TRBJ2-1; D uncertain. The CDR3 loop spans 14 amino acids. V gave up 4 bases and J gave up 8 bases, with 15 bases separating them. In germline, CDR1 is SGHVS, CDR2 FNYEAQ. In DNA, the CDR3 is TGTGCCAGCAGCTCACCTGGCTTTTTTGATGAGCAGTTCTTC. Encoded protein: CASSSPGFFDEQFF.

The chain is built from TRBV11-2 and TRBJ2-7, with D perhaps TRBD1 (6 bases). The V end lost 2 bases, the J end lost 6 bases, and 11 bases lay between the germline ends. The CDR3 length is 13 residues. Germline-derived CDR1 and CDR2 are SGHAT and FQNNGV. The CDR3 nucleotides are TGTGCCAGCAGCTTAACAGGGAGAAGCGAGCAGTACTTC. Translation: CASSLTGRSEQYF.

The CDR3 here is CASSLGGLAGGNSYEQYF. Written as DNA, the CDR3 is TGTGCCAGCAGCTTGGGGGGACTAGCGGGAGGGAACTCCTACGAGCAGTACTTC. The rearrangement uses TRBV5-4 and TRBJ2-7; 16 bases map to TRBD2. V shed 0 bases, J shed 0 bases, and the junction held 3 bases outside the gene matches. The CDR3 is made up of 18 amino acids. Germline CDR1 and CDR2: SGHNT and YYREEE (reference sequence).

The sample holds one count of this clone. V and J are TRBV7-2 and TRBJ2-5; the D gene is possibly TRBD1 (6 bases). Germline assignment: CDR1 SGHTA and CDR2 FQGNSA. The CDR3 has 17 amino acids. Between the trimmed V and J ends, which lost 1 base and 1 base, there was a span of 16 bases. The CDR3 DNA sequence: TGTGCCAGCAGCTTAGACGACAGGAGCACTTTCCAAGAGACCCAGTACTTC. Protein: CASSLDDRSTFQETQYF.

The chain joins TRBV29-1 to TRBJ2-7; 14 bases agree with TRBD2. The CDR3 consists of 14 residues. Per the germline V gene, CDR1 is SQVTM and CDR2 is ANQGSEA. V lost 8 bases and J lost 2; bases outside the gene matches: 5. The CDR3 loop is CSYGGLAGAYEQYF. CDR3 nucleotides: TGCAGCTATGGGGGACTAGCGGGAGCCTACGAGCAGTACTTC.

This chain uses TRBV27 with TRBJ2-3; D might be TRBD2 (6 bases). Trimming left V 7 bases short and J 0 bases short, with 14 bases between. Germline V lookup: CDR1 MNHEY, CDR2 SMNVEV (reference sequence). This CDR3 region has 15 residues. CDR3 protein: CASMGSGWSTDTQYF. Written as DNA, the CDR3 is TGTGCCAGCATGGGCAGCGGGTGGAGCACAGATACGCAGTATTTT.

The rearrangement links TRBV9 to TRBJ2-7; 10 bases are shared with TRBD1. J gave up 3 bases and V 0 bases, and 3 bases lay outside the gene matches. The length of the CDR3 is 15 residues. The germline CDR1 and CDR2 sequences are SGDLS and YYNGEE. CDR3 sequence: CASSVGGTGVYEQYF. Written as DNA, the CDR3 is TGTGCCAGCAGCGTAGGAGGGACAGGGGTCTACGAGCAGTACTTC. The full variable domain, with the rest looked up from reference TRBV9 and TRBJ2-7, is DSGVTQTPKHLITATGQRVTLRCSPRSGDLSVYWYQQSLDQGLQFLIQYYNGEERAKGNILERFSAQQFPDLHSELNLSSLELGDSALYFCASSVGGTGVYEQYFGPGTRLTVT.

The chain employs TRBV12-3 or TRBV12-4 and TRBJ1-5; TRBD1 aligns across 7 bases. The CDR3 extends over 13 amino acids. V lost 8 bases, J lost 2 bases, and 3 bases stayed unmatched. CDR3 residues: CASLGQGNQPQHF. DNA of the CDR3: TGTGCCAGCCTAGGACAGGGCAATCAGCCCCAGCATTTT.

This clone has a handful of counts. The CDR3 here is CASQGVAYEQYF. CDR3 nucleotides: TGTGCCAGCCAGGGGGTAGCCTACGAGCAGTACTTC. The chain combines TRBV2 with TRBJ2-7; 7 nucleotides line up with TRBD1. There are 12 residues in the CDR3. J was trimmed by 2 bases and V by 8 bases; bases with no gene match: 3. Germline-derived CDR1 and CDR2 are SNHLY and FYNNEI.

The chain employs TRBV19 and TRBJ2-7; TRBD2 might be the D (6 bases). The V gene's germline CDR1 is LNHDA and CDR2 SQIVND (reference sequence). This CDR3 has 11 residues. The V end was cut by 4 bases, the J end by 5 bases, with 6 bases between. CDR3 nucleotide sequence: TGTGCCAGTAGTACGGGGGACGAGCAGTACTTC. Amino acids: CASSTGDEQYF. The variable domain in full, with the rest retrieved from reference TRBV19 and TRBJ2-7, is DGGITQSPKYLFRKEGQNVTLSCEQNLNHDAMYWYRQDPGQGLRLIYYSQIVNDFQKGDIAEGYSVSREKKESFPLTVTSAQKNPTAFYLCASSTGDEQYFGPGTRLTVT.

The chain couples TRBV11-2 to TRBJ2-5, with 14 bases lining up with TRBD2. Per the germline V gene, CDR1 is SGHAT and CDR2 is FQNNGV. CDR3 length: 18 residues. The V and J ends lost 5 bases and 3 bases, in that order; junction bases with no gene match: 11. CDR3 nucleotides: TGTGCCAGCAGCCGACTAGCGGGAGGGCCGTTCTCGAAAGAGACCCAGTACTTC. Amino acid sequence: CASSRLAGGPFSKETQYF. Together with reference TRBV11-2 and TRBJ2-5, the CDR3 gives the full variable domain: EAGVAQSPRYKIIEKRQSVAFWCNPISGHATLYWYQQILGQGPKLLIQFQNNGVVDDSQLPKDRFSAERLKGVDSTLKIQPAKLEDSAVYLCASSRLAGGPFSKETQYFGPGTRLLVL.

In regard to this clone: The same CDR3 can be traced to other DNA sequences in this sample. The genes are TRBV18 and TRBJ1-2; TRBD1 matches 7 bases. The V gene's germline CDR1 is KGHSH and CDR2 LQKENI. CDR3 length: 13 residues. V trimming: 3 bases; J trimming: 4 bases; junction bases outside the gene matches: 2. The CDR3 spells CASSPDRSYGYTF. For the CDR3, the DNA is TGTGCCAGCTCACCGGACAGGTCCTATGGCTACACCTTC. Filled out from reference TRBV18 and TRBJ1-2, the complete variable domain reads NAGVMQNPRHLVRRRGQEARLRCSPMKGHSHVYWYRQLPEEGLKFMVYLQKENIIDESGMPKERFSAEFPKEGPSILRIQQVVRGDSAAYFCASSPDRSYGYTFGSGTRLTVV.

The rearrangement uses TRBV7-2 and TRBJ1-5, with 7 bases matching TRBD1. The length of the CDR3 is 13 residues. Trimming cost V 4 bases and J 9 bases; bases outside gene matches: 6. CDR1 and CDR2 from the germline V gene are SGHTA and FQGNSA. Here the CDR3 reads CASSSTGTGPQHF. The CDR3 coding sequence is TGTGCCAGCAGCTCGACAGGGACGGGGCCCCAGCATTTT.